The rows below give T cell receptor beta chains drawn from one sample of a study of blood T cells in healthy people across ages. TCRdb passed the 5' RACE reads through MiXCR, listing each CDR3 protein once. The sample lists some 920,000 distinct CDR3 sequences, roughly 51% occurring once. The sample consisted of blood. Receptors were obtained from a woman in her sixties or seventies in good health. The CDR3 runs from the conserved cysteine through the conserved F or W. A D gene is named only where the DNA matches it firmly. Part of the rows lack a size; the others show once, few, many or a class for expanded clones.

TRBJ2-5 TRBV5-1 NA NA TGCGCCAGCAGCTTGTCTAGGGAGGAAGAGACCCAGTACTTC CASSLSREEETQYF
TRBJ2-7 TRBV27 NA NA TGTGCCAGCAAGACGTTCATCTACGAGCAGTACTTC CASKTFIYEQYF
TRBJ2-5 TRBV5-5 NA few TGTGCCAGCAGTAACCGTGGGGGTCAAGAGACCCAGTACTTC CASSNRGGQETQYF
TRBJ2-5 TRBV25-1 NA once TGTGCCAGCAGCCCGGCGGTAGCGGAGAACCAAGAGACCCAGTACTTC CASSPAVAENQETQYF
TRBJ1-4 TRBV7-8 TRBD1 NA TGTGCCAGCAGCTCCAAGCGCCGGGACAGGGCTTTTTTTAATGAAAAACTGTTTTTT CASSSKRRDRAFFNEKLFF
TRBJ2-1 TRBV5-1 NA NA TGCGCCAGCAGCTTGGCCGAGGGACACCAGTTCTTC CASSLAEGHQFF
TRBJ2-6 TRBV18 NA NA TGTGCCAGCTCACCAGGTGGTAACGTCCTGACTTTC CASSPGGNVLTF
TRBJ2-7 TRBV10-3 NA few TGTGCCATCAGTGACCCAATCTCCTACGAGCAGTACTTC CAISDPISYEQYF
TRBJ1-2 TRBV28 NA few TGTGCCAGCAGTTTTGGCAGGAACCGGGGCTATGGCTACACCTTC CASSFGRNRGYGYTF
TRBJ1-6 TRBV6-2/TRBV6-3 NA few TGTGCCAGCAACCCGGATTTCAATTCACCCCTCCACTTT CASNPDFNSPLHF
TRBJ1-2 TRBV21-1 NA NA TGTGCCAGCAGCCAAAGACAGGGGCACATACATGGCTACACCTTC CASSQRQGHIHGYTF
TRBJ2-7 TRBV28 NA few TGTGCCAGCAGTCCGGGACAAGGATACTACGAGCAGTACTTC CASSPGQGYYEQYF
TRBJ2-7 TRBV28 NA NA TGTGCCAGCAATCAGGGGAATTACGAGCAGTACTTC CASNQGNYEQYF
TRBJ1-5 TRBV12-3/TRBV12-4 TRBD1 NA TGTGCCAGCAGTGGGGACAGCCGGGACAATCAGCCCCAGCATTTT CASSGDSRDNQPQHF
TRBJ2-7 TRBV6-2/TRBV6-3 TRBD2 many TGTGCCAGCAGTTACGGCCTAGCGGGGAACTCCTACGAGCAGTACTTC CASSYGLAGNSYEQYF
TRBJ2-3 TRBV7-2 NA NA TGTGCCAGCAGCTTAGCAGAAGGGGGTAGCACAGATACGCAGTATTTT CASSLAEGGSTDTQYF
TRBJ2-3 TRBV4-2 NA NA TGTGCCAGCAGCCAAGATCTAAAGCGGGCTGGCACAGATACGCAGTATTTT CASSQDLKRAGTDTQYF
TRBJ2-1 TRBV28 TRBD2 NA TGTGCCAGCAGTAGCAGCGGGAGCCGGTATGAGCAGTTCTTC CASSSSGSRYEQFF
TRBJ2-1 TRBV7-2 NA NA TGTGCCAGCAGCCCCCTTGGAGGGATTGAGCAGTTCTTC CASSPLGGIEQFF
TRBJ2-7 TRBV11-2 TRBD1 NA TGTGCCAGCAGCTCCAGGACAGGGGCATTCGACGAGCAGTACTTC CASSSRTGAFDEQYF
TRBJ2-5 TRBV4-1 TRBD2 once TGTGTCAGCAGCCAAGGGACTAGCGGGGGGTACCGAGAGACCCAGTACTTC CVSSQGTSGGYRETQYF
TRBJ1-1 TRBV5-1 NA NA TGCGCCAGCAGCTTACCGTCCACTGAAGCTTTCTTT CASSLPSTEAFF
TRBJ2-7 TRBV28 TRBD2 NA TGTGCCAGCAGTTTATCAGGGAGGGTCGAGCAGTACTTC CASSLSGRVEQYF
TRBJ2-7 TRBV6-2/TRBV6-3 TRBD1 NA TGTGCCAGCAGAGGAGACCGGGACAGCTACTACGAGCAGTACTTC CASRGDRDSYYEQYF
TRBJ2-3 TRBV28 NA once TGTGCCAGCAGTTTATCCCCGGGACTTCCAGATACGCAGTATTTT CASSLSPGLPDTQYF
TRBJ1-6 TRBV14 NA NA TGTGCCAGCAGCCAAGCAGGAACCTCACCCCTCCACTTT CASSQAGTSPLHF
TRBJ2-1 TRBV29-1 TRBD2 NA TGCAGCGTGGGAGAACTAGCGGGGTACAATGAGCAGTTCTTC CSVGELAGYNEQFF
TRBJ2-3 TRBV5-1 TRBD2 NA TGCGCCAGCAGCTTGGTTGCTGCGGGAGGGCGCACAGATACGCAGTATTTT CASSLVAAGGRTDTQYF